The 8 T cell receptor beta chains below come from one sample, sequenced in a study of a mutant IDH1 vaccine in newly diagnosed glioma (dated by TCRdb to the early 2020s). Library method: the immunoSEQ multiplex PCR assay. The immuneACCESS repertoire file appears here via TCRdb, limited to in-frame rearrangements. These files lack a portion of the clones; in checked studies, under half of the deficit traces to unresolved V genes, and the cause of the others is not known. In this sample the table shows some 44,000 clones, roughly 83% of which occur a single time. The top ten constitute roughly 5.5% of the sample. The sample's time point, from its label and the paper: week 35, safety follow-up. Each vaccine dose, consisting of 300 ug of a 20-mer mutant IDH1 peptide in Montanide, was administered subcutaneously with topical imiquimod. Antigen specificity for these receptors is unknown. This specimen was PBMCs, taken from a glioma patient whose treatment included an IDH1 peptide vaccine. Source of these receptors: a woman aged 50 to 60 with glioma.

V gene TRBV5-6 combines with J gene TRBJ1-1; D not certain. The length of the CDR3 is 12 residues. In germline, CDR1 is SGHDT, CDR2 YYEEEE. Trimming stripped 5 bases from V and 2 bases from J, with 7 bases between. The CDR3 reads CASSTSNTEAFF. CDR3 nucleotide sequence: TGTGCCAGCAGTACGAGTAACACTGAAGCTTTCTTT.

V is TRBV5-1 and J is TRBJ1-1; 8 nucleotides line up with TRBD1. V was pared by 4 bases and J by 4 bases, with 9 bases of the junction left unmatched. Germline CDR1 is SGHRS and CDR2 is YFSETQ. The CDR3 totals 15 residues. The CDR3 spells CASSPDRVMGTEAFF. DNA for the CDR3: TGCGCCAGCAGCCCGGACAGGGTCATGGGCACTGAAGCTTTCTTT. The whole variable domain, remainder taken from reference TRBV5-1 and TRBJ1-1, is KAGVTQTPRYLIKTRGQQVTLSCSPISGHRSVSWYQQTPGQGLQFLFEYFSETQRNKGNFPGRFSGRQFSNSRSEMNVSTLELGDSALYLCASSPDRVMGTEAFFGQGTRLTVV.

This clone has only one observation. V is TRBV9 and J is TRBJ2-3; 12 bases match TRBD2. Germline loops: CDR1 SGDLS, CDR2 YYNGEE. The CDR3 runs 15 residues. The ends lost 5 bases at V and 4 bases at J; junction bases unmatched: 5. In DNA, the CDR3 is TGTGCCAGCAGTCCTAGCGGGGGGGGGTCAGATACGCAGTATTTT. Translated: CASSPSGGGSDTQYF.

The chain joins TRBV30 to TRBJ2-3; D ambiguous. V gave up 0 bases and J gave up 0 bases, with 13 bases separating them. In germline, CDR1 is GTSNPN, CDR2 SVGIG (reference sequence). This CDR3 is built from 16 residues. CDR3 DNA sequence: TGTGCCTGGAGTGTACGCCTGGTGACTAGCACAGATACGCAGTATTTT. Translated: CAWSVRLVTSTDTQYF.

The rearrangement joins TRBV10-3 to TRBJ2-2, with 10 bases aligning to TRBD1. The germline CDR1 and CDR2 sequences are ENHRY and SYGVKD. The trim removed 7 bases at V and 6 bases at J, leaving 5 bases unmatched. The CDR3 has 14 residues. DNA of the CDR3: TGTGCCATCACCGGGACAGGGGAAGCCGGGGAGCTGTTTTTT. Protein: CAITGTGEAGELFF.

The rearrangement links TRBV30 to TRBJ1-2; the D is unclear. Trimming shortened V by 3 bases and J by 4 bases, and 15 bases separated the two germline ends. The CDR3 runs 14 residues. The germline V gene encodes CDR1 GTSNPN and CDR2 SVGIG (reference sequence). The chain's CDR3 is CAWRNGPESYGYTF. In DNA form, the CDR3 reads TGTGCCTGGAGGAATGGACCCGAATCCTATGGCTACACCTTC.

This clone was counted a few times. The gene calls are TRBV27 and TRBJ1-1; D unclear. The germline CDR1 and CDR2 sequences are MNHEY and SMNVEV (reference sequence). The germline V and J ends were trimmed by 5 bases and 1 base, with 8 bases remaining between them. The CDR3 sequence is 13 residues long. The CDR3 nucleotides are TGTGCCAGCAGTCTGGTAACGAACACTGAAGCTTTCTTT. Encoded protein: CASSLVTNTEAFF.

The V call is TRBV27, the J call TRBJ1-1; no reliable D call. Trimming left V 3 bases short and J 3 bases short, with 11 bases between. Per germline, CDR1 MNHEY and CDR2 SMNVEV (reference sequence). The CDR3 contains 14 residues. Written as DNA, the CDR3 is TGTGCCAGCAGTTTTCAGAAGCGGGACACTGAAGCTTTCTTT. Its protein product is CASSFQKRDTEAFF.